Presented here are 4 T cell receptor beta chains from one specimen sequenced in a study of blood T cell repertoires in COVID-19. Produced via immunoSEQ multiplex PCR; TCRdb's table is partial and in-frame only. The sample contains about 35,000 clones, approximately 89% of which appear only once. The sample taken for sequencing was peripheral blood. Receptor source: a human donor in a cohort sampled during active COVID-19.

This chain uses TRBV7-6 with TRBJ1-1, with TRBD1 matching 8 bases. Germline CDR1 and CDR2: SGHVS and FNYEAQ. The CDR3 has 15 residues. The junction had 8 bases not matched to a gene; V was cut back by 4 bases and J by 4 bases. The CDR3 DNA reads as TGTGCCAGCAGCTCTCTCGGACAGGGCGGCACTGAAGCTTTCTTT. It specifies CASSSLGQGGTEAFF. Complete variable domain (other parts from reference TRBV7-6 and TRBJ1-1): GAGVSQSPRYKVTKRGQDVALRCDPISGHVSLYWYRQALGQGPEFLTYFNYEAQQDKSGLPNDRFSAERPEGSISTLTIQRTEQRDSAMYRCASSSLGQGGTEAFFGQGTRLTVV.

This clone was counted a single time. The chain joins TRBV18 to TRBJ2-2; 9 positions match TRBD1. Germline V CDR1 and CDR2: KGHSH, LQKENI. Losses at the gene ends were 4 bases for V and 6 bases for J; bases not matched to a gene: 12. The CDR3 is 17 residues long. The CDR3 sequence is CASSLRQGDVVAGELFF. For the CDR3, the DNA is TGTGCCAGCTCACTTCGACAGGGGGATGTGGTCGCCGGGGAGCTGTTTTTT.

The chain is built from TRBV5-1 and TRBJ2-3; no clear D gene. Between the trimmed V and J ends, which lost 4 bases and 1 base, there was a span of 7 bases. CDR1 and CDR2 (germline): SGHRS, YFSETQ. The CDR3 sequence is 13 residues long. CDR3 sequence reads: CASSDTRTDTQYF. In DNA, the CDR3 is TGCGCCAGCAGCGACACCCGCACAGATACGCAGTATTTT.

The chain uses TRBV4-1 and TRBJ2-5; D possibly corresponds to TRBD1 (6 bases). From germline, CDR1 is MGHRA and CDR2 YSYEKL. This CDR3 comprises 14 residues. Trimming took off 4 bases at V and 1 base at J, with 10 bases between the two ends. The DNA of the CDR3 is TGCGCCAGCAGCCTCGGGACATCCCAAGAGACCCAGTACTTC. Protein product: CASSLGTSQETQYF.